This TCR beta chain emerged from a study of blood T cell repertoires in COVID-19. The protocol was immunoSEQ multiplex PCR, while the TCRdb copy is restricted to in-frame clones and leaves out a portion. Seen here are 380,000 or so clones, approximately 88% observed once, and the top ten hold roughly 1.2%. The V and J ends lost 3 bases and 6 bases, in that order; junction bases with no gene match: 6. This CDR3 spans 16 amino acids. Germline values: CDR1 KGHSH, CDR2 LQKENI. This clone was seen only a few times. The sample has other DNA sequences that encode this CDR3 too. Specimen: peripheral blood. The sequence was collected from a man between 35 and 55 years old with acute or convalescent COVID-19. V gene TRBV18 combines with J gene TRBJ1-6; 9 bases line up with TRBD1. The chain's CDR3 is CASSPPGQGPNSPLHF. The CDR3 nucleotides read TGTGCCAGCTCACCTCCGGGACAGGGCCCTAATTCACCCCTCCACTTT.